This TCR beta chain was captured in a study of cytomegalovirus exposure and HLA in healthy donors. The study, taken as a whole, reports: In vitro confirmation showed three CMV-associated chains to be CMV antigen specific. Cytomegalovirus-associated status was assigned to fewer than 200 TCR beta chains.

Turning to this clone: Its antigen remains unidentified.

The study drew the donors from its roughly 120-subject validation cohort, separate from the roughly 710-subject first cohort. TCRdb's copy holds only in-frame clones and misses some; the assay was immunoSEQ multiplex PCR. The table records 150,000 to 200,000 clones, 85% of them present only once. Sequenced sample: PBMCs. This TCR came from a man between 18 and 29 years old in good health and CMV-seropositive.

In DNA form, the CDR3 reads TGTGCCAGCAGCTCGGACAGGCACTACGAGCAGTACTTC. It is translated as CASSSDRHYEQYF. This rearrangement joins TRBV5-6 to TRBJ2-7; 7 nucleotides line up with TRBD1. Trimming removed 3 bases from V and 3 bases from J; junction bases left unmatched: 3. Germline loops: CDR1 SGHDT, CDR2 YYEEEE. The CDR3 runs to 13 residues.